This T cell receptor beta chain was observed in a study of radiation and T cells in renal cell carcinoma. Study-level results: Top tumor clonotypes rose in blood 2 weeks post-radiation, then contracted.

Details on this clone: No antigen is known for it.

Sequencing used immunoSEQ multiplex PCR; TCRdb keeps in-frame clones, though not all of them. The sample gives approximately 150,000 clones, about 85% of which show up once; around 4% is in the top ten. The time point was: baseline pretreatment blood. Treatment indicated: 15 Gy SBRT to primary tumor, nephrectomy 4 weeks later. The CDR3 is 13 amino acids. Looked up from germline, CDR1 is MNHEY and CDR2 is SVGAGI. Trimming stripped 2 bases from V and 7 bases from J, with 11 bases between. The chain links TRBV6-5 to TRBJ2-5; D unresolved. Sequenced here: blood, sampled from a patient whose treatment included radiotherapy and nephrectomy. The receptor was isolated from a woman in her sixties or seventies with renal cell carcinoma. The CDR3 loop reads CASSYMGLRTQYF. CDR3 DNA: TGTGCCAGCAGTTACATGGGGTTACGGACCCAGTACTTC.